This entry features one TCR beta chain sequence. No antigen is known for it. Per-base quality was not reported, and no clone a single base away is much larger than it. The time point label for this specimen denotes: about 28 days (+/-7) after the second vaccine dose. AZD1222 recipients given second doses at about 4 weeks or at about 12 weeks were pooled, since spike-specific TCR depth and breadth were not found to differ between the two schedules. Vaccinee samples were obtained from the UK trials COV001 and COV002, which included a single-blind randomized controlled phase 2/3 trial of AZD1222 (ChAdOx1 nCoV-19) in healthy adults. For TCRbeta chain sequencing, PBMC samples were collected from trial participants at day 0 and at day 28 after the second dose. The CDR3 holds 13 amino acids from the cysteine to the phenylalanine. The entry retains the CDR3 DNA only, 39 bases that are in frame from base 1. The germline V gene gives CDR1 as SGDLS and CDR2 as YYNGEE. V and J are truncated by 3 bases and 2 bases respectively, leaving an intervening sequence of 6 bases.

The data stem from a study of T cell responses to AZD1222 COVID-19 vaccine (dated by TCRdb to about 2021). About the full investigation: A total of 233 trial participants underwent TCR sequencing, of whom 200 to 220 received two doses of AZD1222 and around 26 received two doses of the MenACWY control vaccine. Trial participants were enrolled by age into subgroups of 18-55, 56-69 and 70-plus years, and 148, 28 and 57 TCR-sequenced participants, respectively, were included in these subgroups.

The CDR3 regions of human TCRbeta chains were analyzed by immunosequencing. As for the authors' bioinformatics: TCRs in the repertoires were compared against a reference library of SARS-CoV-2-specific TCRs that had been generated with the MIRA antigen-specificity platform. Breadth meant the fraction of unique TCRs that were SARS-CoV-2-associated, whereas depth meant the fraction of total T cells that were SARS-CoV-2-associated. Each spike-specific TCR was assigned to its reactive spike region and to a CD4 or CD8 class using the MIRA data. Log10-transformed breadth and depth values were compared by one-way ANOVA with Sidak's multiple comparisons tests. In its TCRdb copy, this immuneACCESS table keeps in-frame sequences only and misses some clones. Where compared with another copy, unresolved V genes explain less than half of these, and the others have no known cause. Clone size and the V and J calls come from that table; the DNA yielded D and trimming. The sample table lists 90,000 to 120,000 clones, around nine tenths of them with a count of one. Of the sample, around 4.7% falls within the top ten clones.

The investigation overall reported the following: In the small 56-69-year group, the increase in depth fell short of significance, most likely because of low power. No day 14 peak-response samples were available, so repertoires were characterized only after the peak T cell response. Reportedly, almost half of the unique spike-specific TCRs recognized epitopes lying outside the regions that are mutated in the B.1.351 and B.1.1.7 variants. Participants were mostly white British and included more females than males, and it was suggested by the authors that clonal diversity may have been underestimated. Conclusions about previously exposed vaccinees are limited, since just a handful of AZD1222 recipients were seropositive for SARS-CoV-2 at baseline. The whole spike protein was spanned by vaccine-associated CD4 TCRs, and dominant responses were seen in regions 160-218 and 743-854. After two AZD1222 doses, spike-specific TCR breadth and depth were significantly higher than at day 0 and than in MenACWY recipients.

The sequenced sample was peripheral blood, obtained 28 days after the second AZD1222 dose. The source is an adult who received the AZD1222 COVID-19 vaccine. Here the chain combines TRBV9 and TRBJ1-3; the D gene assignment is ambiguous. At the DNA level, the sequence is TGTGCCAGCAGCGATCGCCCTGGAAACACCATATATTTT. Translated, this gives CASSDRPGNTIYF.